This T cell receptor (beta chain) emerged from a study of T cells after somatic rescue of genetic block. TCRdb's copy holds only in-frame clones and misses some; the assay was immunoSEQ multiplex PCR. Seen here are tens of thousands of clones, about 90% observed once, and the top ten hold roughly 3%. Trimming removed 2 bases from V and 6 bases from J; junction bases left unmatched: 6. Germline lookup yields CDR1 MNHNS and CDR2 SASEGT. CDR3 length: 14 amino acids. The chain joins TRBV6-1 to TRBJ2-7; 8 nucleotides match TRBD1. The sample was peripheral blood mononuclear cells (PBMCs). The TCR comes from a man in his forties. The CDR3 nucleotides are TGTGCCAGCAGTGAAAGGGGCAGGGGGCTCGAGCAGTACTTC. This codes for CASSERGRGLEQYF.